The source of this TCR beta chain is a study of OX40 agonist ivuxolimab in advanced cancers. Broader study findings: Relatively little clonal expansion, among the lowest observed, appeared in partial responders at 0.1-3.0 mg/kg.

As to this clone: Its matching antigen is unknown.

Method: immunoSEQ multiplex PCR; TCRdb's copy keeps in-frame clones and lacks some. In the table there are fewer than 80,000 clones, 85% of which are singletons. CDR1 is SGHRS and CDR2 is YFSETQ in the germline V gene. The CDR3 is made up of 14 amino acids. Trimming stripped 1 base from V and 4 bases from J, with 11 bases between. V and J are TRBV5-1 and TRBJ1-1, with D uncertain. The sequence was collected from an adult with an advanced solid tumor such as melanoma, head and neck, liver or kidney cancer. The sequencing used CD4+ or CD8+ T cells sorted from blood, collected in a trial of the OX40 agonist ivuxolimab. The CDR3 region is CASSLWGRGTEAFF. CDR3 nucleotide sequence: TGCGCCAGCAGCTTGTGGGGTCGTGGCACTGAAGCTTTCTTT.